This is a list of T cell receptor beta chains from one sample in a study of T cell responses to AZD1222 COVID-19 vaccine. The assay was immunoSEQ multiplex PCR, and TCRdb's table has in-frame clones only and misses some. The sample contains 170,000 or so clones, roughly 93% of which appear only once. The sample in question was peripheral blood, obtained 28 days after the second dose of the MenACWY control vaccine. These receptors were obtained from an adult who received the MenACWY meningococcal vaccine as a control. CDR3s include the opening cysteine and the closing phenylalanine or tryptophan. D genes are given only for firm matches. Only some rows state a clone size, as once, few, many or a class for expanded clones.

d_gene,v_gene,abundance,j_gene,CDR3nt,CDR3aa
-,TRBV30,-,TRBJ1-3,TGTGCCTGGAGTCCTCGGGGAAACACCATATATTTT,CAWSPRGNTIYF
TRBD2,TRBV10-2,-,TRBJ2-5,TGCGCCAGCAGGGAAAGACTAGCGGGACAAGAGACCCAGTACTTC,CASRERLAGQETQYF
TRBD2,TRBV5-1,-,TRBJ2-7,TGCGCCAGCAGCCCCACGGGGGGGTCCTACGAGCAGTACTTC,CASSPTGGSYEQYF
-,TRBV6-2/TRBV6-3,-,TRBJ2-5,TGTGCCAGCAGTTATCCCACCTCCGGGGAACAAGAGACCCAGTACTTC,CASSYPTSGEQETQYF
-,TRBV6-2/TRBV6-3,-,TRBJ2-7,TGTGCCAGCAGCCTCGGGGGTTACGAGCAGTACTTC,CASSLGGYEQYF
TRBD1,TRBV9,-,TRBJ2-7,TGTGCCAGCAGCCCCGGGACAGGGGGAAACGAGCAGTACTTC,CASSPGTGGNEQYF
-,TRBV28,-,TRBJ1-2,TGTGCCAGCAGCACCGGGACGGATCACTATGGCTACACCTTC,CASSTGTDHYGYTF
-,TRBV5-1,-,TRBJ1-4,TGCGCCAGCAGCTTGGGCAGGGCTGAAAAACTGTTTTTT,CASSLGRAEKLFF
-,TRBV30,-,TRBJ1-2,TGTGCCTGGAGTGCCAGAACCGGACCGACCTTC,CAWSARTGPTF
TRBD2,TRBV25-1,-,TRBJ2-2,TGTGCCAGCAGTGAGGCCGGGACTAGGATTCTATCGGGGGAGCTGTTTTTT,CASSEAGTRILSGELFF
TRBD1,TRBV2,-,TRBJ2-3,TGTGCCAGCAGGTCCCGGGACAGGCTCACAGATACGCAGTATTTT,CASRSRDRLTDTQYF
TRBD1,TRBV2,-,TRBJ1-6,TGTGCCAGCGGAGGGGGCGCGGATAATTCACCCCTCCACTTT,CASGGGADNSPLHF
TRBD1,TRBV6-5,-,TRBJ1-5,TGTGCCAGCAGTCCACCCGACAGGGCGTATCAGCCCCAGCATTTT,CASSPPDRAYQPQHF
-,TRBV4-3,-,TRBJ2-7,TGCGCCAGCAGCCAAATCCTAGCTCTTAACTCAGCCGAGCAGTACTTC,CASSQILALNSAEQYF
-,TRBV28,-,TRBJ2-2,TGTGCCAGCAGGCCACAGGGAGGGAACACCGGGGAGCTGTTTTTT,CASRPQGGNTGELFF
-,TRBV5-1,few,TRBJ1-5,TGCGCCAGCAGGCCGGACACTAGCAATCAGCCCCAGCATTTT,CASRPDTSNQPQHF
TRBD2,TRBV7-3,-,TRBJ2-1,TGTGCCAGCAGCTTACTTCCTAGCGGGGGTAATGAGCAGTTCTTC,CASSLLPSGGNEQFF
-,TRBV2,-,TRBJ1-2,TGTGCCAGCAGTGTGGGAGGCCAGGGAGGCTACACCTTC,CASSVGGQGGYTF
-,TRBV27,-,TRBJ1-2,TGTGCCAGCAGTGGACAGCCGGGACCAAGGGATGGCTACACCTTC,CASSGQPGPRDGYTF
TRBD1,TRBV10-3,-,TRBJ1-1,TGTGCCATCAGTGAGAGGGGACAGGGGGCGGCTGAAGCTTTCTTT,CAISERGQGAAEAFF
-,TRBV19,-,TRBJ1-5,TGTGCCAGTAGCCCGGGCTTCAATCAGCCCCAGCATTTT,CASSPGFNQPQHF
-,TRBV6-5,-,TRBJ2-3,TGTGCCAGTAGACCGGGCTCCGCCACAGATACGCAGTATTTT,CASRPGSATDTQYF
-,TRBV3-1/TRBV3-2,-,TRBJ2-6,TGTGCCAGCAGCCCGTCAGGGTCTGGGGCCAACGTCCTGACTTTC,CASSPSGSGANVLTF
-,TRBV19,-,TRBJ1-1,TGTGCCAGTAGTCGGACGGGGAACACTGAAGCTTTCTTT,CASSRTGNTEAFF
-,TRBV5-1,-,TRBJ2-5,TGCGCCAGCAGCGCGGACAGCCCCTGGGGGACCCAGTACTTC,CASSADSPWGTQYF